These T cell receptor beta chains were read from a single sample in a study of tumor-infiltrating lymphocytes in oesophageal squamous cell carcinoma. TCRdb re-derived calls from the PCR reads in MiXCR, one entry per CDR3 protein. The sample holds about 14,000 distinct CDR3 sequences; roughly 44% are singletons and the top ten take over 35%. Sequencing was carried out using blood. The receptors shown here come from a male donor with esophageal squamous cell carcinoma. Both conserved end residues are part of each CDR3. D genes are given only for firm matches. Expanded clones get a size class; other rows say once, few or many, or leave the size out.

-	TRBJ1-1	TRBD1	14	TRBV5-1	CASTGTANTGELYF	TGCGCCAGCACCGGGACAGCGAACACCGGGGAGCTGTATTTT
medium-sized	TRBJ2-3	TRBD2	16	TRBV7-2	CASSSGLAGGTDTQYF	TGTGCCAGCAGCTCCGGACTAGCGGGAGGGACAGATACGCAGTATTTT
many	TRBJ2-7	-	15	TRBV11-3	CASSFFQGSDNEQYF	TGTGCCAGCAGCTTTTTTCAGGGGAGTGACAATGAGCAGTACTTC
-	TRBJ2-1	-	15	TRBV7-6	CASSLNREIYNEQFF	TGTGCTAGCAGCCTAAACAGGGAGATCTACAATGAGCAGTTCTTC
many	TRBJ2-3	-	14	TRBV18	CASSSVRDTDTQYF	TGTGCCAGCTCATCGGTTCGGGATACAGATACGCAGTATTTT
medium-sized	TRBJ2-2	-	12	TRBV12-3/TRBV12-4	CASSTGPGELFF	TGTGCCAGCAGTACAGGGCCCGGGGAGCTGTTTTTT
many	TRBJ1-3	-	16	TRBV5-6	CASSLFGQHSGNTIYF	TGTGCCAGCAGCTTGTTTGGCCAGCACTCTGGAAACACCATATATTTT
-	TRBJ2-7	-	13	TRBV7-6	CASEDRTAYEQYF	TGTGCCAGCGAGGACAGAACAGCCTACGAGCAGTACTTC
-	TRBJ2-2	-	13	TRBV6-1	CASSENIAGELFF	TGTGCCAGCAGTGAAAACATAGCCGGGGAGCTGTTTTTT
many	TRBJ1-5	TRBD1	15	TRBV7-2	CASSLGDRVNQPQHF	TGTGCCAGCAGCTTAGGGGACAGGGTTAATCAGCCCCAGCATTTT
-	TRBJ1-2	-	14	TRBV5-1	CASSPDGSNYGYTF	TGCGCCAGCAGCCCGGACGGCTCTAACTATGGCTACACCTTC
medium-sized	TRBJ2-5	TRBD1	14	TRBV7-2	CASSRDRGLETQYF	TGTGCCAGCAGCCGGGACAGGGGTTTAGAGACCCAGTACTTC
-	TRBJ2-7	-	14	TRBV11-2	CASSRVQRVNEQYF	TGTGCCAGCAGCCGAGTTCAACGGGTTAATGAGCAGTACTTC
medium-sized	TRBJ2-3	TRBD2	17	TRBV7-3	CASSLDPSGSYTDTQYF	TGTGCCAGCAGCTTGGACCCTAGCGGGAGTTACACAGATACGCAGTATTTT
many	TRBJ1-2	-	14	TRBV5-4	CASSLFVAPRGYTF	TGTGCCAGCAGCTTGTTCGTAGCCCCAAGAGGCTACACCTTC
many	TRBJ2-3	TRBD2	19	TRBV5-4	CASSSFFVVAGLRTDTQYF	TGTGCCAGCAGCTCCTTTTTTGTGGTAGCGGGATTGCGCACAGATACGCAGTATTTT
-	TRBJ1-3	-	14	TRBV6-1	CASSRSETGNTIYF	TGTGCCAGCAGTAGATCGGAGACTGGAAACACCATATATTTT
-	TRBJ2-2	-	14	TRBV7-3	CASSEGFHTGELFF	TGTGCCAGCAGCGAGGGGTTCCACACCGGGGAGCTGTTTTTT
-	TRBJ2-3	TRBD1	13	TRBV5-1	CASSSQGADTQYF	TGCGCCAGCAGCTCTCAGGGGGCAGATACGCAGTATTTT
many	TRBJ2-1	TRBD2	16	TRBV11-2	CASSLGFLAGYNEQFF	TGTGCCAGCAGCTTAGGGTTCCTAGCGGGTTACAATGAGCAGTTCTTC
-	TRBJ2-3	-	16	TRBV5-1	CASSLEGRDGTDTQYF	TGCGCCAGCAGCTTGGAAGGGCGGGATGGCACAGATACGCAGTATTTT
-	TRBJ2-1	TRBD2	15	TRBV7-6	CASSLGSGFGNEQFF	TGTGCTAGCAGCTTAGGTAGCGGGTTTGGTAATGAGCAGTTCTTC
-	TRBJ2-3	TRBD2	19	TRBV7-3	CASSPGLAGAHPNTGELYF	TGTGCCAGCAGCCCGGGACTAGCGGGGGCCCACCCGAACACCGGGGAGCTGTATTTT
-	TRBJ2-5	TRBD2	12	TRBV7-9	CASSWDYNEQYF	TGTGCCAGCAGCTGGGACTACAATGAGCAGTACTTC
many	TRBJ1-1	TRBD1	12	TRBV24-1	CATSERTGGAFF	TGTGCCACCAGTGAGAGGACAGGGGGTGCTTTCTTT
-	TRBJ2-7	-	17	TRBV10-3	CAISGTLAPSSYNEQYF	TGTGCCATCAGTGGTACTCTAGCGCCGAGCTCCTACAATGAGCAGTACTTC
-	TRBJ2-7	-	15	TRBV7-4	CASRPSDSSSYEQYF	TGTGCCAGCAGGCCATCGGACAGCAGTTCCTACGAGCAGTACTTC
-	TRBJ2-3	TRBD2	15	TRBV10-3	CAITRRGEAGDTQYF	TGTGCCATCACCCGCCGGGGGGAGGCCGGAGATACGCAGTATTTT
-	TRBJ2-5	TRBD2	16	TRBV7-6	CASSYLAGGVQETQYF	TGTGCCAGCAGCTACCTAGCGGGAGGGGTCCAAGAGACCCAGTACTTC
many	TRBJ2-2	TRBD2	14	TRBV25-1	CASSGTSDTGELFF	TGTGCCAGCAGTGGGACTAGCGACACCGGGGAGCTGTTTTTT
medium-sized	TRBJ2-5	-	15	TRBV7-3	CASSPSGGAQETQYF	TGTGCCAGCAGCCCCTCTGGGGGCGCACAAGAGACCCAGTACTTC
-	TRBJ2-3	TRBD1	16	TRBV13	CASSLSGTGGADTQYF	TGTGCCAGCAGCTTAAGCGGGACAGGGGGTGCAGATACGCAGTATTTT
-	TRBJ2-5	-	15	TRBV7-3	CASSPFSRGGETQYF	TGTGCCAGCAGCCCATTTTCGCGTGGGGGAGAGACCCAGTACTTC